These 27 T cell receptor beta chains came from one sample sequenced in a study of OX40 agonist ivuxolimab in advanced cancers. This table comes from immunoSEQ multiplex PCR, and its TCRdb copy is limited to in-frame clones, with some not included. Among 70,000 to 100,000 clones, about 85% were seen once, and the ten largest hold roughly 1.1%. This material consisted of CD4+ or CD8+ T cells sorted from blood, taken in a trial of the OX40 agonist ivuxolimab. The receptors derive from an adult with an advanced solid tumor such as melanoma, head and neck, liver or kidney cancer.

The CDR3 DNA is TGTGCCAGCAGTTACAGGGGTGAAAAACTGTTTTTT. Its protein product is CASSYRGEKLFF. This chain links TRBV28 with TRBJ1-4; 7 positions match TRBD1. The V gene's germline CDR1 is MDHEN and CDR2 SYDVKM. The ends lost 4 bases at V and 7 bases at J; junction bases unmatched: 0. The length of the CDR3 is 12 residues. The full variable domain, with the rest looked up from reference TRBV28 and TRBJ1-4, is DVKVTQSSRYLVKRTGEKVFLECVQDMDHENMFWYRQDPGLGLRLIYFSYDVKMKEKGDIPEGYSVSREKKERFSLILESASTNQTSMYLCASSYRGEKLFFGSGTQLSVL.

This chain connects TRBV19 to TRBJ2-6, with D perhaps TRBD2 (6 bases). The CDR3 has 15 amino acids. In germline, CDR1 is LNHDA, CDR2 SQIVND (reference sequence). V lost 7 bases to trimming and J lost 1 base, with 11 bases between them. CDR3 nucleotides: TGTGCCAGTACCTTAGGAGGGTCTGGGGCCAACGTCCTGACTTTC. This encodes CASTLGGSGANVLTF.

This sequence joins TRBV6-6 and TRBJ1-5; the D gene is possibly TRBD1 (5 bases). This CDR3 region has 16 residues. V was pared by 6 bases and J by 0 bases, with 15 bases between. CDR1 and CDR2 from the germline V gene are MNHNY and SVGAGI (reference sequence). The CDR3 DNA follows: TGTGCCAGCAGCCAGGGACTTACGGATAGCAATCAGCCCCAGCATTTT. Residues: CASSQGLTDSNQPQHF.

This clone was seen only a few times. Other DNA sequences in the sample encode the same CDR3. The CDR3 region is CASSYSDRNYGYTF. CDR3 nucleotides: TGTGCCAGCAGTTACTCGGATAGGAACTATGGCTACACCTTC. The gene calls are TRBV6-6 and TRBJ1-2; no clear D gene. Between the trimmed V and J ends, which lost 0 bases and 2 bases, there was a span of 7 bases. The V gene's germline CDR1 is MNHNY and CDR2 SVGAGI (reference sequence). The CDR3 length is 14 residues.

CDR3 in DNA: TGTGCCAGTAGAACCGGGACAGGGGATGAAAAACTGTTTTTT. It yields the protein CASRTGTGDEKLFF. This chain uses TRBV19 with TRBJ1-4, with 10 positions matching TRBD1. This CDR3 has 14 residues. Trimming took 6 bases from V and 6 from J; bases not matched to a gene: 4. Germline V CDR1 and CDR2: LNHDA, SQIVND (reference sequence).

This clone was counted between two and nine times. The chain carries TRBV11-2 and TRBJ1-4; D gene ambiguous. Per germline, CDR1 SGHAT and CDR2 FQNNGV. The V end was cut by 3 bases, the J end by 5 bases, with 7 bases between. This CDR3 is 13 amino acids long. The CDR3 sequence is CASSFSSNEKLFF. The CDR3 DNA reads as TGTGCCAGCAGCTTTAGTTCAAATGAAAAACTGTTTTTT.

This rearrangement joins TRBV7-2 to TRBJ2-5; D may be TRBD2 (5 bases). CDR1 is SGHTA and CDR2 is FQGNSA in the germline V gene. This CDR3 is 15 amino acids long. V gave up 1 base and J gave up 4 bases, with 13 bases separating them. CDR3 bases: TGTGCCAGCAGCTTAGTGTTCGGGGTAGGAGAGACCCAGTACTTC. This codes for CASSLVFGVGETQYF.

The chain recombines TRBV11-2 with TRBJ1-1; no clear D gene. The germline V gene has CDR1 SGHAT and CDR2 FQNNGV. Trimming left V 5 bases short and J 0 bases short, with 10 bases between. This CDR3 contains 14 residues. The CDR3 sequence: CASSLEQMNTEAFF. CDR3 DNA sequence: TGTGCCAGCAGCCTCGAGCAGATGAACACTGAAGCTTTCTTT.

This clone is a singleton in its sample. The V gene is TRBV2, the J gene TRBJ1-4; 11 nucleotides align to TRBD1. The CDR3 has 14 residues. Germline assignment: CDR1 SNHLY and CDR2 FYNNEI. J gave up 7 bases and V 6 bases, and 4 bases lay outside the gene matches. The CDR3 DNA sequence: TGTGCCAGCAGGCCGGGACAGGGGGGTGAAAAACTGTTTTTT. Translation gives CASRPGQGGEKLFF.

The V and J genes are TRBV5-4 and TRBJ2-5, with D unclear. The length of the CDR3 is 13 residues. V lost 2 bases and J lost 2, with 7 bases in between. The germline V gene has CDR1 SGHNT and CDR2 YYREEE (reference sequence). The CDR3 DNA reads as TGTGCCAGCAGCTTAGCACAGCAAGAGACCCAGTACTTC. Translation gives CASSLAQQETQYF.

This chain connects TRBV6-5 to TRBJ1-6, with D maybe TRBD1 (6 bases). Germline CDR1 reads MNHEY; CDR2 reads SVGAGI. This CDR3 contains 14 residues. V was pared by 8 bases and J by 9 bases, with 17 bases between. The CDR3 here is CASGRTVDSSPLHF. CDR3 DNA: TGTGCCAGCGGCCGGACAGTAGATAGTTCACCCCTCCACTTT.

The rearrangement joins TRBV18 to TRBJ1-6; D is perhaps TRBD1 (5 bases). This CDR3 has 15 amino acids. Per germline, CDR1 KGHSH and CDR2 LQKENI. Between the trimmed V and J ends, which lost 2 bases and 2 bases, there was a span of 7 bases. CDR3: CASSPGGAYNSPLHF. The DNA of the CDR3 is TGTGCCAGCTCACCAGGGGGGGCCTATAATTCACCCCTCCACTTT.

The rearrangement joins TRBV2 to TRBJ2-2; D possibly corresponds to TRBD1 (5 bases). Trimming left V 6 bases short and J 0 bases short, with 8 bases between. The CDR3 is made up of 14 amino acids. Germline V gene data show CDR1 as SNHLY and CDR2 as FYNNEI. The CDR3 here is CASSPTANTGELFF. CDR3 in DNA: TGTGCCAGCAGCCCGACAGCGAACACCGGGGAGCTGTTTTTT.

This clone occurred a few times. The chain recombines TRBV6-6 with TRBJ1-5; D gene ambiguous. There are 13 residues in the CDR3. V shed 2 bases and J shed 4 bases, with 6 bases lying between them. CDR1 MNHNY and CDR2 SVGAGI come from the germline V gene (reference sequence). CDR3 residues: CASSYTENQPQHF. As DNA, the CDR3 is TGTGCCAGCAGTTACACAGAGAATCAGCCCCAGCATTTT.

The V gene is TRBV10-3, the J gene TRBJ1-1; no definite D call. Trimming left V 5 bases short and J 3 bases short, with 13 bases between. CDR1 is ENHRY and CDR2 is SYGVKD in the germline V gene. CDR3 length: 14 amino acids. The CDR3 coding sequence is TGTGCCATCAGTAGCTCTGGCGGCTACACTGAAGCTTTCTTT. Its translation: CAISSSGGYTEAFF.

The chain joins TRBV2 to TRBJ1-5; the match to TRBD1 covers 8 bases. J gave up 7 bases and V 4 bases, and 9 bases lay outside the gene matches. CDR1 and CDR2 (germline): SNHLY, FYNNEI. CDR3 length: 15 amino acids. The CDR3 is CASSVDRGAGQPQHF. The DNA for the CDR3 is TGTGCCAGCAGTGTAGACAGGGGCGCGGGGCAGCCCCAGCATTTT. Full variable domain (outside the CDR3, taken from reference TRBV2 and TRBJ1-5): EPEVTQTPSHQVTQMGQEVILRCVPISNHLYFYWYRQILGQKVEFLVSFYNNEISEKSEIFDDQFSVERPDGSNFTLKIRSTKLEDSAMYFCASSVDRGAGQPQHFGDGTRLSIL.

The chain joins TRBV10-3 to TRBJ1-3; D ambiguous. Germline V gene sequence: CDR1 ENHRY, CDR2 SYGVKD. The CDR3 has 18 amino acids. Deletions cut 1 base from V and 0 bases from J, with 16 bases between. As DNA, the CDR3 is TGTGCCATCAGTGAGTTCGGAGGGTCATTCTCCTCTGGAAACACCATATATTTT. This translates into CAISEFGGSFSSGNTIYF.

The chain has TRBV5-8 and TRBJ1-5, with D possibly matching TRBD1 (5 bases). The CDR3 totals 12 residues. V shed 9 bases and J shed 4 bases, with 11 bases lying between them. In germline, CDR1 is SGHTS, CDR2 YDEGEE. CDR3 sequence (DNA): TGTGCCACCCGATGGGGGAATCAGCCCCAGCATTTT. The encoded protein is CATRWGNQPQHF.

The chain links TRBV5-5 to TRBJ1-2; D call uncertain. The CDR3 loop spans 13 amino acids. Trimming shortened V by 0 bases and J by 4 bases, and 7 bases separated the two germline ends. CDR1 SGHKS and CDR2 YYEKEE come from the germline V gene (reference sequence). The CDR3 here is CASSLAGFYGYTF. The DNA of the CDR3 is TGTGCCAGCAGCTTGGCGGGGTTCTATGGCTACACCTTC.

V gene TRBV28 combines with J gene TRBJ2-6, with D perhaps matching TRBD2 (5 bases). Germline CDR1 reads MDHEN; CDR2 reads SYDVKM. Between the trimmed V and J ends, which lost 4 bases and 4 bases, there was a span of 11 bases. The CDR3 has 15 residues. The CDR3 sequence is CASSSSEVGANVLTF. The DNA for the CDR3 is TGTGCCAGCAGTTCCTCGGAGGTCGGGGCCAACGTCCTGACTTTC.

CDR3 sequence (DNA): TGTGCCAGCAGCTTACCTCCGGGACAGGGGGAGACCCAGTACTTC. The encoded protein is CASSLPPGQGETQYF. This chain uses TRBV5-4 with TRBJ2-5, with 10 positions matching TRBD1. Trimming removed 2 bases from V and 5 bases from J; junction bases left unmatched: 6. The CDR3 length is 15 residues. CDR1 is SGHNT and CDR2 is YYREEE in the germline V gene (reference sequence).

The chain joins TRBV5-5 to TRBJ1-2, with D perhaps matching TRBD1 (6 bases). This CDR3 spans 14 amino acids. Germline V gives CDR1 SGHKS, CDR2 YYEKEE (reference sequence). The V end was cut by 3 bases, the J end by 4 bases, with 13 bases between. The CDR3 spells CASSYPGVGYGYTF. The CDR3 DNA reads as TGTGCCAGCAGCTATCCAGGGGTCGGCTATGGCTACACCTTC.

This chain joins TRBV7-3 and TRBJ1-1; D may be TRBD1 (6 bases). The germline V and J ends were trimmed by 5 bases and 4 bases, with 14 bases remaining between them. This CDR3 has 14 amino acids. Germline V lookup: CDR1 SGHTA, CDR2 FQGTGA. The CDR3 DNA reads TGTGCCAGCAGCCTTGGACAGACATCCACTGAAGCTTTCTTT. Residues: CASSLGQTSTEAFF.

In its sample, this clone was seen once. The chain joins TRBV2 to TRBJ2-5; 7 bases map to TRBD1. CDR1 and CDR2 from the germline V gene are SNHLY and FYNNEI. The CDR3 sequence is 13 residues long. The V gene end was trimmed by 10 bases and the J gene end by 2 bases; junction bases not matched to a gene: 7. The CDR3 region is CAIYPQGQETQYF. DNA of the CDR3: TGTGCCATCTACCCACAGGGGCAAGAGACCCAGTACTTC.

The V gene is TRBV27, the J gene TRBJ1-4, with D possibly being TRBD1 (5 bases). Per germline, CDR1 MNHEY and CDR2 SMNVEV (reference sequence). Deletions cut 5 bases from V and 3 bases from J, with 10 bases between. The CDR3 sequence is 14 residues long. CDR3 in DNA: TGTGCCAGCAGTCTTCAGGGCTCTAATGAAAAACTGTTTTTT. Translated: CASSLQGSNEKLFF.

The chain joins TRBV5-4 to TRBJ2-1, with a possible D match to TRBD2 (5 bases). CDR1 SGHNT and CDR2 YYREEE come from the germline V gene (reference sequence). The CDR3 runs to 16 residues. V dropped 1 base and J dropped 0 bases, with 11 bases sitting between them. The CDR3: CASSLRAEYSYNEQFF. DNA for the CDR3: TGTGCCAGCAGCTTGAGAGCGGAGTACTCCTACAATGAGCAGTTCTTC.

The J gene is TRBJ1-6, the V gene TRBV28; D unresolved. The CDR3 is 15 residues long. Germline V gene sequence: CDR1 MDHEN, CDR2 SYDVKM. Trimming stripped 3 bases from V and 8 bases from J, with 14 bases between. CDR3 region: CASSFDRLNYSPLHF. The DNA for the CDR3 is TGTGCCAGCAGTTTCGACCGGTTAAACTATTCACCCCTCCACTTT. Looking up the rest from reference TRBV28 and TRBJ1-6 gives the full variable domain: DVKVTQSSRYLVKRTGEKVFLECVQDMDHENMFWYRQDPGLGLRLIYFSYDVKMKEKGDIPEGYSVSREKKERFSLILESASTNQTSMYLCASSFDRLNYSPLHFGNGTRLTVT.